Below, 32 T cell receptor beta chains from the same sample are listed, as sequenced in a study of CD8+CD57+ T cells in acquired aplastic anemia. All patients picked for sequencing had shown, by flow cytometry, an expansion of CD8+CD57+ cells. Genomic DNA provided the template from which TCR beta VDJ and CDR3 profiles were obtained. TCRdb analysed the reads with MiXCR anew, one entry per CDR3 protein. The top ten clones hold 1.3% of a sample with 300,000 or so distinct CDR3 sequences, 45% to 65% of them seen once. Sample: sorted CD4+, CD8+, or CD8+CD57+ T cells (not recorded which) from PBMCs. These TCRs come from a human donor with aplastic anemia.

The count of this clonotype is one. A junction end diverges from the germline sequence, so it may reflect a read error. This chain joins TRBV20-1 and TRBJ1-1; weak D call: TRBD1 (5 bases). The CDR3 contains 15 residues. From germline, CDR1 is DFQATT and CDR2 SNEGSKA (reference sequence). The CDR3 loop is CSTRVRRRGDTEAFF. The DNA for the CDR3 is TGCAGTACTAGAGTCCGTAGGAGGGGCGACACTGAAGCTTTCTTT.

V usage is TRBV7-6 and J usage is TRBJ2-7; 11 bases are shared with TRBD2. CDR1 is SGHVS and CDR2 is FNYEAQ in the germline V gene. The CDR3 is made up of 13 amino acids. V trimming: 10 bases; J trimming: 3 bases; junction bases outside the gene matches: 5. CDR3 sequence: CATSGLADYEQYF. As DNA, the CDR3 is TGTGCCACCTCGGGACTAGCGGACTACGAGCAGTACTTC.

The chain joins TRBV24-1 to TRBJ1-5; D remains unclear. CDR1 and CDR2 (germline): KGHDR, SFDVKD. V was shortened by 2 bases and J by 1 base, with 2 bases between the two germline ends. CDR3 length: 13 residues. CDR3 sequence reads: CATSDSSNQPQHF. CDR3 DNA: TGTGCCACCAGTGATTCCAGCAATCAGCCCCAGCATTTT.

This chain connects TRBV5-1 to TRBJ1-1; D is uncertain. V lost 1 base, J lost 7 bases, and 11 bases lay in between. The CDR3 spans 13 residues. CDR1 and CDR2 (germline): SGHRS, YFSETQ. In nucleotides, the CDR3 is TGCGCCAGCAGCTTGATTACCACTCATGAAGCTTTCTTT. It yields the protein CASSLITTHEAFF.

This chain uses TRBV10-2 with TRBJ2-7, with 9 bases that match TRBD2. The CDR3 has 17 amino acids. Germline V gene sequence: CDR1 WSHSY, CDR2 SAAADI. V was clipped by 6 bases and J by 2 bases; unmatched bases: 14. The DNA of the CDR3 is TGCGCCAGCAGCCAAGGGTATCGAGCGGGAGGTACCTACGAGCAGTACTTC. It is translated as CASSQGYRAGGTYEQYF.

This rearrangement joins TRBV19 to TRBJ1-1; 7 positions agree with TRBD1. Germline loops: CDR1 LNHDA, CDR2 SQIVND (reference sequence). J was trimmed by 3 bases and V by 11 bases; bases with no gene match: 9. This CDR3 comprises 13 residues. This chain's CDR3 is CAGKGQEDTEAFF. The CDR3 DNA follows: TGTGCCGGAAAAGGACAGGAGGACACTGAAGCTTTCTTT.

The CDR3 sequence is CAAGQETQYF. In DNA form, the CDR3 reads TGTGCCGCCGGACAAGAGACCCAGTACTTC. J is TRBJ2-5 and V is TRBV10-3; the D is unclear. CDR1 ENHRY and CDR2 SYGVKD come from the germline V gene. This CDR3 spans 10 amino acids. V was cut by 11 bases and J by 2 bases, with 6 bases left in between.

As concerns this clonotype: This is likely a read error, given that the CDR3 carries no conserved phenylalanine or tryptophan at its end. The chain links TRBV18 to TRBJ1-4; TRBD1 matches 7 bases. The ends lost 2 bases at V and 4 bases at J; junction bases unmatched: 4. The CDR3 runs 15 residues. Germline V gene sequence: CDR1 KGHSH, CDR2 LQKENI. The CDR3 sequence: CASSPDRANNEKLFL. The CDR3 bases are TGTGCCAGCTCACCAGACAGGGCGAATAATGAAAAACTGTTTCTT.

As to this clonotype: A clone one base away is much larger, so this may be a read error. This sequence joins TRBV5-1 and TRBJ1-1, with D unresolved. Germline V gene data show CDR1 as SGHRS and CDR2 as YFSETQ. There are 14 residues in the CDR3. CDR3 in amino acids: CVSSPLPEGTEAFF. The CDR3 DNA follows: TGCGTCAGCAGCCCGCTCCCCGAGGGCACTGAAGCTTTCTTT.

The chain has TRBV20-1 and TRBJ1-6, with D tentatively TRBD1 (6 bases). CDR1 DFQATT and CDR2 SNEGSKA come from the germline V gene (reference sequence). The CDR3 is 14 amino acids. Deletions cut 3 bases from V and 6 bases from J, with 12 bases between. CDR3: CSARVRTVNSPLHF. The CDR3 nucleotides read TGCAGTGCTAGGGTCAGGACAGTTAATTCACCCCTCCACTTT.

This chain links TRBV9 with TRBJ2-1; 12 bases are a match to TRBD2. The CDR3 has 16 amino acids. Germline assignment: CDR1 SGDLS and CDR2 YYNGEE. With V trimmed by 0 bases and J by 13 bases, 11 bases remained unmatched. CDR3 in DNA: TGTGCCAGCAGCGTAGGTCCTAGCGGGGGGGCCACATTACAGTTCTTC. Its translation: CASSVGPSGGATLQFF.

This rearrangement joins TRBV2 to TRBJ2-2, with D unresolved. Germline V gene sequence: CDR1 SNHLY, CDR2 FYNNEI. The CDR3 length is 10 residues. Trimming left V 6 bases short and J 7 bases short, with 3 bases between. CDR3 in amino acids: CASSGGELFF. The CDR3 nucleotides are TGTGCCAGCAGCGGCGGGGAGCTGTTTTTT. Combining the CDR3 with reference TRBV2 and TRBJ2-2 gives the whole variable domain EPEVTQTPSHQVTQMGQEVILRCVPISNHLYFYWYRQILGQKVEFLVSFYNNEISEKSEIFDDQFSVERPDGSNFTLKIRSTKLEDSAMYFCASSGGELFFGEGSRLTVL.

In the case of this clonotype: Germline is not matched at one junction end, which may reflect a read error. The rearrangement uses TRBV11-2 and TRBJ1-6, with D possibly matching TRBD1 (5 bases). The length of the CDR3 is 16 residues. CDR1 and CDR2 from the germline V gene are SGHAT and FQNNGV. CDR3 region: CASSLGWDASYSPLHF. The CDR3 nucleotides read TGCGCCAGCAGCTTAGGTTGGGACGCATCCTATTCACCCCTCCACTTT.

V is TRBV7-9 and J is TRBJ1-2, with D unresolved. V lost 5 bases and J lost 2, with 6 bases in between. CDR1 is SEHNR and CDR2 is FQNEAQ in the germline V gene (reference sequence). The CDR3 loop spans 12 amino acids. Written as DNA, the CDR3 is TGTGCCAGCAGCCCGTCCAACTATGGCTACACCTTC. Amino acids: CASSPSNYGYTF.

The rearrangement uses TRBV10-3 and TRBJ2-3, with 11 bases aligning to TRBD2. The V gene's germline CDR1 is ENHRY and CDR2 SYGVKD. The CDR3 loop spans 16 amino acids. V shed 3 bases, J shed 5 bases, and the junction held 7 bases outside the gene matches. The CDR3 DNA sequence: TGTGCCATCAGTGATCCGGGACTAGCGGAGAGAGATACGCAGTATTTT. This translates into CAISDPGLAERDTQYF.

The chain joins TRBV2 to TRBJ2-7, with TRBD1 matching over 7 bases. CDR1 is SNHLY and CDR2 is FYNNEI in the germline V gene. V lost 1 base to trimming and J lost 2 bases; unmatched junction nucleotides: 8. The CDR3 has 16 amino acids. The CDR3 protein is CASSEVIGGLPYEQYF. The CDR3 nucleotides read TGTGCCAGCAGTGAAGTGATAGGGGGCCTTCCCTACGAGCAGTACTTC.

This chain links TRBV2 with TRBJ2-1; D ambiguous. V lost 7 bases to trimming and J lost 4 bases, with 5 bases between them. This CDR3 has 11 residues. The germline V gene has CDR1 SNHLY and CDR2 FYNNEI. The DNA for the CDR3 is TGTGCCAGCATCACATACAATGAGCAGTTCTTC. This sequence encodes CASITYNEQFF. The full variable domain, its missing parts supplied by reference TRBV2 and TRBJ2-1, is EPEVTQTPSHQVTQMGQEVILRCVPISNHLYFYWYRQILGQKVEFLVSFYNNEISEKSEIFDDQFSVERPDGSNFTLKIRSTKLEDSAMYFCASITYNEQFFGPGTRLTVL.

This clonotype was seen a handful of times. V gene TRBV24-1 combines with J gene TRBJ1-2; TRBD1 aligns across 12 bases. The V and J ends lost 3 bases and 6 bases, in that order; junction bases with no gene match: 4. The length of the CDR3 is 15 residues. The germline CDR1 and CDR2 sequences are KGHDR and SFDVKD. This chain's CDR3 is CATSDRDRGQDGYTF. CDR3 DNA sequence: TGTGCCACCAGTGATAGGGACAGGGGGCAGGATGGCTACACCTTC.

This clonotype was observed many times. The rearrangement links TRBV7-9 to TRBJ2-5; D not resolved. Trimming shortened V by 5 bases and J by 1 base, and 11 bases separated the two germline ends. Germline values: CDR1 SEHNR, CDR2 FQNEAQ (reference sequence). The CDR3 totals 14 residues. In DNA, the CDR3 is TGTGCCAGCAGCAAGACTTTGTCCCAAGAGACCCAGTACTTC. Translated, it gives CASSKTLSQETQYF.

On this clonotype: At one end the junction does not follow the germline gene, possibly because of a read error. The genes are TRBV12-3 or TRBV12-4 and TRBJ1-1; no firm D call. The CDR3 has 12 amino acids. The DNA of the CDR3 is TGTGCCAGCAGTTTTCCAGGATCAGAAGCACTCTTT. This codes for CASSFPGSEALF.

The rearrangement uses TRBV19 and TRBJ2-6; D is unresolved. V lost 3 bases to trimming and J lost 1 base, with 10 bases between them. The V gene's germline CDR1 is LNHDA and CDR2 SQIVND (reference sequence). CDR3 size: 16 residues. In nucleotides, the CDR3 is TGTGCCAGTAGTATTTTATTAACGTCTGGGGCCAACGTCCTGACTTTC. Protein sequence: CASSILLTSGANVLTF.

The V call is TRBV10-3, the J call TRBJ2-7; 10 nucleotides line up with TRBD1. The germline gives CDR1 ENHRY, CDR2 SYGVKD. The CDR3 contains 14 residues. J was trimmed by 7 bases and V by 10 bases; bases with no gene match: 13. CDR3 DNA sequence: TGTGCCAGCAGATACGGGACAGGGGCTCTTGAGCAGTACTTC. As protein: CASRYGTGALEQYF.

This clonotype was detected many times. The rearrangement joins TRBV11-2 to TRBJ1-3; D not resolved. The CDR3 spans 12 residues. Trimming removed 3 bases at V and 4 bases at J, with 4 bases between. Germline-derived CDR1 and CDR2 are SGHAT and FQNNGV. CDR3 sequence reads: CASSFVGNTIYF. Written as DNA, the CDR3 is TGTGCCAGCAGCTTCGTCGGAAACACCATATATTTT.

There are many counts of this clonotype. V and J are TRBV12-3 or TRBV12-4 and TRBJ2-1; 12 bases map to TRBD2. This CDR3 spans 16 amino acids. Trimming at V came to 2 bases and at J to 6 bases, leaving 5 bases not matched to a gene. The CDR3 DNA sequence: TGTGCCAGCAGTTTATTTTCTAGCGGGAGGGGCAATGAGCAGTTCTTC. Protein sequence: CASSLFSSGRGNEQFF.

CDR3 DNA: TGCAGCGTCCATCTGACAGGGGGAAATTACAATGAGCAGTTCTTC. It specifies CSVHLTGGNYNEQFF. This sequence joins TRBV29-1 and TRBJ2-1, with TRBD1 identical over 9 bases. CDR3 length equals 15 residues. V dropped 6 bases and J dropped 4; count of bases not matched to a gene: 10. Germline CDR1 and CDR2: SQVTM and ANQGSEA.

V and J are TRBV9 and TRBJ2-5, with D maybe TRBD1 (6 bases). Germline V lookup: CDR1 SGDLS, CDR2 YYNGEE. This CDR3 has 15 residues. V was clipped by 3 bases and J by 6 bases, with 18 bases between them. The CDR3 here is CASSGDRDTGKTQYF. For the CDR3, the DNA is TGTGCCAGCAGCGGGGACCGGGACACTGGGAAGACCCAGTACTTC.

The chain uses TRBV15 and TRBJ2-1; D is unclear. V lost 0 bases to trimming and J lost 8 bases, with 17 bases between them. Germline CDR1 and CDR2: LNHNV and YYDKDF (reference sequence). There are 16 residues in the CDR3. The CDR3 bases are TGTGCCACCAGCAGAGATCTACCGCGTTCAGGCCATGAGCAGTTCTTC. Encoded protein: CATSRDLPRSGHEQFF. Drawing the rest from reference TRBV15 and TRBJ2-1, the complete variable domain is DAMVIQNPRYQVTQFGKPVTLSCSQTLNHNVMYWYQQKSSQAPKLLFHYYDKDFNNEADTPDNFQSRRPNTSFCFLDIRSPGLGDTAMYLCATSRDLPRSGHEQFFGPGTRLTVL.

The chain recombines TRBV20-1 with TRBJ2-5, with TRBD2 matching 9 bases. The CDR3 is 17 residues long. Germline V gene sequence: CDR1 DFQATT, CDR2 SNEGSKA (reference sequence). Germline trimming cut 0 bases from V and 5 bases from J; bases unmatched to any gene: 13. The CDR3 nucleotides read TGCAGTGCTAGAGATCGGGGTGCGGGACTAGCATCCGAGACCCAGTACTTC. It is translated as CSARDRGAGLASETQYF.

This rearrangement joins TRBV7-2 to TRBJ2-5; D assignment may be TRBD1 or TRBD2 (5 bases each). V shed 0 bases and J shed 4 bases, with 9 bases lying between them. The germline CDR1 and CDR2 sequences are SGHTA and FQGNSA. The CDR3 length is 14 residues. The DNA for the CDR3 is TGTGCCAGCAGCTTAGCCGAGGGGCGAGAGACCCAGTACTTC. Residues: CASSLAEGRETQYF.

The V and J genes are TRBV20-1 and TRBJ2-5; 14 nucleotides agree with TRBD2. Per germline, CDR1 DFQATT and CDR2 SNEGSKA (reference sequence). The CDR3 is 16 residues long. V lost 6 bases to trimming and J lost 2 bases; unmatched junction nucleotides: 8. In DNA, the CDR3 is TGCAGTGCCAGCAGCGGGACTAGCGGGAGACAAGAGACCCAGTACTTC. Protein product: CSASSGTSGRQETQYF.

The CDR3 loop reads CSAGTSWGETQYF. The DNA of the CDR3 is TGCAGTGCCGGGACTAGCTGGGGAGAGACCCAGTACTTC. The chain recombines TRBV20-1 with TRBJ2-5, with 9 bases fitting TRBD2. Germline V gives CDR1 DFQATT, CDR2 SNEGSKA (reference sequence). The V segment lost 6 bases and the J segment 4 bases; nucleotides outside the gene matches: 6. This CDR3 has 13 amino acids.

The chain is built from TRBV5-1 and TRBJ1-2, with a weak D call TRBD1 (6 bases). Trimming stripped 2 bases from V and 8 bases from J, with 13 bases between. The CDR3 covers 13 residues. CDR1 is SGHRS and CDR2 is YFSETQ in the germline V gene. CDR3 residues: CASSFGGGDGYTF. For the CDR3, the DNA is TGCGCCAGCAGCTTTGGAGGGGGAGACGGCTACACCTTC. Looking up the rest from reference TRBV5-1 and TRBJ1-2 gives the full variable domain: KAGVTQTPRYLIKTRGQQVTLSCSPISGHRSVSWYQQTPGQGLQFLFEYFSETQRNKGNFPGRFSGRQFSNSRSEMNVSTLELGDSALYLCASSFGGGDGYTFGSGTRLTVV.